Listed here is a single T cell receptor beta chain. Its recognized antigen is unknown. The sample holds no much larger clone one base away, and base qualities are not on file. The immunoSEQ Assay, a bias-controlled multiplex PCR, was used to amplify TCRbeta CDR3 regions from genomic DNA. The published analysis was carried out like this. The number of nucleated cells in each sample was estimated by amplification of reference gene primers within the assay. Sequence reads were collapsed and filtered to measure the absolute abundance of every unique TCRbeta CDR3 rearrangement. For each sample, productive Simpson clonality was calculated as the square root of Simpson's diversity index across productive rearrangements. TCRdb's version of the immuneACCESS table is confined to in-frame rearrangements and falls short of the full clone set. An unresolved V gene accounts for under half of the shortfall where checked; the remainder is of unknown origin. V and J calls and clone size come straight from that table; D and trimming were deduced from the DNA. This sample comprises 140,000 or so clones, around four fifths of them detected only once. The top ten constitute around 5% of the sample.

Reading the germline V gene (reference sequence) gives CDR1 LNHDA and CDR2 SQIVND. The V end gives up 4 bases and the J end 9 bases, leaving 15 bases in the junction not matched to a gene. From the cysteine up to the phenylalanine, the CDR3 has a length of 16 residues. Only the CDR3 DNA is retained, 48 bases long and in frame from the first base. This entry is derived from a study of blood T cell repertoires in COVID-19 (dated by TCRdb to between 2020 and 2021). Regarding the study in general: The collaborator samples originated in the United States, Italy and Spain and spanned the acute and convalescent phases of COVID-19. A de-identified subject ID, COVID-19 status, age in years and sex were almost always included in the sample metadata. The repertoires were released in a freely available public database intended as a resource for research on the immune response to SARS-CoV-2. The material from the prospective study consisted of cDNA or gDNA derived from T cells, B-cell-depleted T cells, or PBMCs. Subjects who had been exposed to COVID-19, were actively infected with it, or had recovered from it provided the deeply sampled blood TCRbeta repertoires that made up the dataset. Where available, HLA class I and class II types were taken from metadata supplied by the sample provider and were not determined by assay-based typing. Samples came from the ongoing ImmuneRACE study (first 160 participants) plus 1,254 subjects from 6 global collaborators. The investigation overall reported the following: The amount of clinical and demographic metadata varied by source and participant and was provided uncurated.

Each collaborating institution followed its own protocols to collect whole blood in K2EDTA tubes. Collaborator samples were shipped for TCRbeta analysis as frozen whole blood, isolated PBMCs, or DNA extracted from either sample type. The sequenced material came from peripheral blood. The rearranged chain carries TRBV19 and TRBJ2-4; 7 central nucleotides agree with TRBD1. This sequence originates from a human donor in a cohort sampled during active COVID-19. The CDR3 protein is CASSTRQGSEMGIQYF. The nucleotide sequence reads as follows: TGTGCCAGTAGTACCCGACAGGGATCGGAAATGGGCATTCAGTACTTC.